This entry concerns a single T cell receptor (beta chain). Its target is not known. These data come from a study of lymphopenia after photon versus proton radiotherapy. Study-level results: Proton therapy kept repertoires fairly stable, unlike photons, which gained effector/memory cells.

V lost 4 bases to trimming and J lost 5 bases; unmatched junction nucleotides: 5. This CDR3 has 15 amino acids. The germline V gene encodes CDR1 SGHTS and CDR2 YDEGEE. Assay used: immunoSEQ multiplex PCR; TCRdb lists only in-frame clones, some missing. The table includes about 70,000 clones, approximately 90% detected once. The rearrangement joins TRBV5-8 to TRBJ2-2; 10 bases agree with TRBD1. The specimen comprised peripheral blood, sampled from a patient treated with photon-based radiotherapy. The clonotype comes from a woman in her thirties or forties with cholangiocarcinoma. This CDR3 reads CASSPGTGDTGELFF. The DNA of the CDR3 is TGTGCCAGCAGCCCCGGGACAGGGGATACCGGGGAGCTGTTTTTT.